This T cell receptor beta chain appears in the sequencing data of a study of technical replicates of blood from a few donors. This CDR3 contains 15 residues. Germline V CDR1 and CDR2: SNHLY, FYNNEI. The V and J ends lost 6 bases and 2 bases, in that order; junction bases with no gene match: 5. Sequencing was performed with immunoSEQ multiplex PCR; in TCRdb, only in-frame clones are kept and a portion is missing. The table shows 70,000 or so clones, with roughly 89% occurring only once. This sequence originates from a human donor in good health. Some clones in this sample may be carry-over from other donors' samples. The sample comprised T cells isolated from PBMCs. V and J are TRBV2 and TRBJ2-5; 11 bases fit TRBD2. For the CDR3, the DNA is TGTGCCAGCAGAGCTAGCGGGAGGCTTCAAGAGACCCAGTACTTC. Translated: CASRASGRLQETQYF.